The clone carrying this T cell receptor (beta chain) has more than one count but fewer than ten. Its specificity is unknown. Per germline, CDR1 LGHDT and CDR2 YNNKEL (reference sequence). This CDR3 spans 16 amino acids. J was trimmed by 5 bases and V by 4 bases; bases with no gene match: 13. Amplified regions were TCR beta CDR3 sequences from RNA transcripts. A set of HTBI primers served as the primers for a first-round RT-PCR of the TCR CDR3. TCRdb ran MiXCR on the multiplex PCR reads and lists one entry per CDR3 protein. The data show approximately 520,000 distinct CDR3 sequences, less than 25% seen once. The data originate from a study of T cells in Graves' hyperthyroidism and ophthalmopathy. Overall study findings and caveats: Ophthalmopathy onset followed model prediction by a median around 6.6 months. Most thyroid clonotypes with frequency above 0.001 were detected in blood. Ophthalmopathy was separated from stable hyperthyroidism by a 13 V-J model.

The study enrolled patients aged 18 to 65 with newly diagnosed hyperthyroidism of under 2 months' duration. This receptor was identified in a man between 18 and 29 years old with Graves' hyperthyroidism. What was sequenced was blood. V gene TRBV3-1 combines with J gene TRBJ2-5; 7 bases match TRBD1. CDR3 nucleotide sequence: TGTGCCAGCAGCCCCCCGGGACAGACTGGGCGGGAGACCCAGTACTTC. Translated: CASSPPGQTGRETQYF.